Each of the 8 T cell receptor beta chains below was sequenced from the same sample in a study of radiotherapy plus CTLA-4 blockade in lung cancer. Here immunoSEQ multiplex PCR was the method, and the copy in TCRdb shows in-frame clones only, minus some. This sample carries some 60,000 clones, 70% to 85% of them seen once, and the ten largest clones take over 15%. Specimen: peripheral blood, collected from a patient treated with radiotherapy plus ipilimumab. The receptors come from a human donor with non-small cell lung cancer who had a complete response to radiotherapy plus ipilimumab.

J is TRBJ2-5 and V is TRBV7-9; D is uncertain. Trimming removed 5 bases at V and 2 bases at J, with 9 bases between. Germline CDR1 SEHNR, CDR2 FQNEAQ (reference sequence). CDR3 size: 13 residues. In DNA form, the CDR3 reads TGTGCCAGCAGCCGCGGAGCACAAGAGACCCAGTACTTC. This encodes CASSRGAQETQYF.

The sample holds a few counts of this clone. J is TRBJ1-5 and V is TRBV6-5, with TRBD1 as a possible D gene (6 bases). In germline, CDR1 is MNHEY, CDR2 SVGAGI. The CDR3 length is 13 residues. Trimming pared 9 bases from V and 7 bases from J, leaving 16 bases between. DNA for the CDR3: TGTGCCAGTCGGGACACCCGAGGACAGCCCCAGCATTTT. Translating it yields CASRDTRGQPQHF.

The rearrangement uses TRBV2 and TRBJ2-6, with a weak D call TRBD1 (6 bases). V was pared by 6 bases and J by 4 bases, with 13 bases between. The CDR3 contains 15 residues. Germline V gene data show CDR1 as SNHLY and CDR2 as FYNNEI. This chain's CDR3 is CASSQNRVGANVLTF. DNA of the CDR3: TGTGCCAGCAGCCAGAACAGGGTCGGGGCCAACGTCCTGACTTTC.

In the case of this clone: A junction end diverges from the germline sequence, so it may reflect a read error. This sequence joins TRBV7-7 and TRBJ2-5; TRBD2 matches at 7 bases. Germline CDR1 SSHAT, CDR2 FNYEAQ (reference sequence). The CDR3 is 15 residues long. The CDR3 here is CASSLGGSSPETQYF. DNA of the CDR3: TGTGCTAGCAGCTTGGGCGGGAGCAGCCCAGAGACCCAGTACTTC.

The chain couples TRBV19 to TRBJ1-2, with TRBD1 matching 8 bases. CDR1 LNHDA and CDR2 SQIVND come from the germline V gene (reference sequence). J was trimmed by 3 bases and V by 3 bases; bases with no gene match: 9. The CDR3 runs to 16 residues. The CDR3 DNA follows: TGTGCCAGTAGTATCCCGGCAGGGGGCGCCTACTATGGCTACACCTTC. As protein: CASSIPAGGAYYGYTF. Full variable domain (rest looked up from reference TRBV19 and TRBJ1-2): DGGITQSPKYLFRKEGQNVTLSCEQNLNHDAMYWYRQDPGQGLRLIYYSQIVNDFQKGDIAEGYSVSREKKESFPLTVTSAQKNPTAFYLCASSIPAGGAYYGYTFGSGTRLTVV.

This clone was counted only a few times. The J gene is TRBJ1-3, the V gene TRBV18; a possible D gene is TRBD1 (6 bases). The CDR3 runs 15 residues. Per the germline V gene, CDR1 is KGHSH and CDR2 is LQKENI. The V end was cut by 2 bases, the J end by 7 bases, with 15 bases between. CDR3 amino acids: CASSPGTTLGNTIYF. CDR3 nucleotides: TGTGCCAGCTCACCAGGGACAACTCTCGGGAACACCATATATTTT.

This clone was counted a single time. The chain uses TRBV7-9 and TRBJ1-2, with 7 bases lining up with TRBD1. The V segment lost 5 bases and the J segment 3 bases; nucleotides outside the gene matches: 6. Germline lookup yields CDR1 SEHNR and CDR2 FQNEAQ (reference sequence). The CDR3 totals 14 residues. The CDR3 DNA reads TGTGCCAGCAGCCCTCGGACAGGAGACTATGGCTACACCTTC. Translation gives CASSPRTGDYGYTF.

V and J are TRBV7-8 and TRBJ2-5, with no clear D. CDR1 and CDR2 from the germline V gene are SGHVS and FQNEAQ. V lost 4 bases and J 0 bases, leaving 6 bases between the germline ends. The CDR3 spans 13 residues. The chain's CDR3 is CASSSTYQETQYF. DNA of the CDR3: TGTGCCAGCAGCTCGACTTACCAAGAGACCCAGTACTTC.